This note documents a single TCR beta chain sequence. The source of the sample is a study of T-cell memory formation after mild COVID-19. There are 14 residues in the CDR3. V was clipped by 5 bases and J by 5 bases; unmatched bases: 7. A 5'RACE reaction primed in the constant segment made cDNA libraries of TCR alpha and TCR beta, and these carried sample barcodes and UMIs. From the 5' RACE reads, TCRdb called clonotypes with MiXCR, one entry per CDR3 protein. This sample carries around 390,000 distinct CDR3 sequences, roughly 15% of them seen once, and the ten largest clones take about 22%. V gene TRBV12-3 or TRBV12-4 combines with J gene TRBJ2-5; 8 bases match TRBD2. The receptor was isolated from a man aged 18 to 30 who had mild COVID-19 (a few samples of this study predate the infection). Cell type and time point are not known. The sequenced sample consisted of PBMCs or a T cell subset sorted from them (not recorded which). The CDR3 DNA sequence: TGTGCCAGCAGTCCCCGCGGGGGGCGGGAGACCCAGTACTTC. As protein: CASSPRGGRETQYF.